The present T cell receptor (beta chain) was sequenced within a study of cytomegalovirus exposure and HLA in healthy donors (dated by TCRdb to about 2017). Some background on the complete study: According to an earlier analysis of 587 of the donors, about 180 million T cells yielded 117 million unique TCR beta sequences and more than 250 Gb of sequence data. An early release that covered about 600 HLA-typed donors contained approximately 300 gigabases of sequencing data and some 87 million unique TCR sequences. Of the approximately 400 genotyped donors, 81% were placed in the genetic ancestry cluster associated with self-reported Caucasian donors. The aim of the study was to test whether cataloging public T cell receptors could identify signatures of past pathogen exposure. The study profiled the T cell repertoires of 500 to 800 subjects by immunosequencing and related them to cytomegalovirus serostatus. A separate validation cohort of over a hundred different subjects was used in addition to the 666-subject first cohort. High-throughput TCR immunosequencing, statistical association of individual TCRs with disease status, and machine learning were combined to predict cytomegalovirus infection status. A later analysis re-examined previously published TCR beta repertoires from 600 to 700 donors and added high-resolution HLA genotyping to investigate patterns of TCR occurrence. Rather than using new phenotypic data, the later analysis identified candidate immune exposures from TCR beta sequences and from how often those sequences occurred across donors. To decide whether each TCR beta V gene segment behaved as functional or pseudogenic, an earlier analysis of some 600 of the donors relied on high-throughput TCR beta sequencing. Donor age, sex, ethnicity and CMV serostatus were compiled alongside the repertoire data. A later genetic analysis used genome-wide SNP genotypes for about three fifths of the roughly 700 donors, treating that subset as a discovery cohort. Every repertoire in the discovery cohort had been generated on one and the same sequencing platform. Class I and class II HLA loci were covered by the typing at four-digit resolution. Typing coverage varied by locus: about 620-640 donors for A, B, C, DRB1 and DQB1; under 550 for DQA1; around 570 for DPA1; approximately 490 for DPB1. Five DR-DQ haplotypes were treated as single units for association and clustering because of strong linkage in the cohort. On average, 235,054 unique TCR beta nucleotide sequences were sequenced per donor among about 400 genotyped donors of the cohort, with around 19% of those sequences being non-productive. General findings and caveats noted by the study authors: Sequencing depth was assumed to be roughly uniform across donors in the presence/absence analyses, though that assumption may not hold. A group of highly shared sequence variants was considered likely to be a technical artifact of the sequencing pipeline. At a false discovery rate of 0.05, a later analysis linked some 18,000 TCR beta sequences to specific HLA alleles. Most TCR sequences were seen in very few donors, while some public TCRs were found in many individuals. In a later genetic analysis, fewer N-insertions in productive TCRs were reported among donors in an Asian-associated ancestry cluster than the roughly 670-donor mean. In an earlier analysis of more than 450 of the donors, most TCR beta V segments were observed in productive rearrangements about 87% or about 30% of the time, broadly matching IMGT annotations. A further reported finding was that TCR beta sequences accurately predicted the HLA-A and HLA-B alleles for most subjects in the first cohort. The authors suggested that the approach could potentially be generalized to other disease states and immunological phenotypes. A few of the identified cytomegalovirus-associated TCR beta chains were confirmed in vitro to be specific for cytomegalovirus antigens. Because counts were too low, some 17 rarely observed V segments, including chromosome 9 orphons, were excluded from the earlier analysis of about 500 of the donors. Several of the top co-occurrence clusters appeared to be linked to parvovirus B19, influenza, CMV and Epstein-Barr virus, according to a later analysis. V-gene and J-gene trimming of TCR beta chains was associated with a missense DCLRE1C variant in a later genetic analysis, and the association was replicated in an independent cohort. Because HLA typing was unavailable for some donors at each locus, only the typed subset was used in association tests. The cohort was sequenced for TCR beta chains only, and without alpha or paired-chain data the features that could be detected were limited. For the cohort, immune exposure information was limited to CMV serostatus. In a later analysis, the rate of TCR association differed among HLA loci, with DRB1 alleles having the most associated TCRs and HLA-C alleles having the fewest. In the study, 150 to 200 TCR beta chains were listed as associated with cytomegalovirus. Compared with equally common non-associated chains, HLA-associated TCR beta chains in a later analysis were more clonally expanded and had lower generation probabilities. The classifier was reported to diagnose cytomegalovirus status with high specificity and sensitivity in both the original and validation cohorts. Correlated functional status among segregating V segments might reflect linkage disequilibrium, but an unknown experimental factor could not be ruled out. When HLA alleles, especially DR and DQ, strongly co-occurred, TCR associations were difficult to assign to individual alleles. Because the 87-base-pair reads could not distinguish some IMGT-functional V segments, including TRBV6-2 and TRBV6-3, those segments were excluded. According to a later analysis, most CMV-associated TCR beta chains appeared to be HLA-restricted, and the HLA associations seemed to be driven largely by CMV exposure.

Receptor amplification or capture employed the immunoSEQ multiplex PCR assay. For the multiplex PCR, a mixture combining 60 forward primers for TCR Vbeta segments and 13 reverse primers for TCR Jbeta segments was used. A multiplex PCR assay on genomic DNA amplified the CDR3 region of rearranged TCR beta genes. The amplified TCR beta libraries were sequenced on the Illumina HiSeq System as 87-base-pair reads. Concerning the study's data processing: In a later analysis, about 80 million unique TCR beta chains were counted across the 650 to 750 repertoires, and about 10 million of these chains were shared by at least two donors. Raw reads were error-corrected and collapsed into unique sequences with a nearest-neighbor algorithm that merged closely related sequences to remove PCR and sequencing errors. CDR3 sequences were aligned to IMGT reference sequences to assign V, D and J gene segments. For a sequence to be retained, a match of at least six nucleotides to both a V gene segment and a J gene segment was required. Rearrangements were classified as productive when the CDR3 lacked stop codons and remained in frame with V and J, and all other rearrangements were classified as non-productive. Following IMGT convention, CDR3 was defined as the stretch from the second conserved V-encoded cysteine to the conserved J-encoded phenylalanine. The earlier analysis of about 610 of the donors excluded sequences that lacked an unambiguous match to a single V gene segment. In an earlier analysis of approximately 560 of the donors, a V segment was called functional when productive rearrangements were above 56.7%, and segregating when the standard deviation between donors exceeded 5%. To diagnose cytomegalovirus status from the catalog of TCR beta chain sequences, a statistical classification framework was built. In a later analysis, TCR nucleotide sequences were compared against IMGT/GENE-DB human TR gene sequences so that V and J genes could be assigned. Using the TCRdist pipeline, a later analysis assigned CDR3 sequences along with most-parsimonious VDJ recombination scenarios. In a later analysis, each TCR beta chain was defined by its CDR3 amino acid sequence together with its V-gene family, and reads lacking a unique V-gene family were excluded. A later analysis removed 500 to 600 highly shared, low-generation-probability nucleotide sequences to deal with suspected cross-contamination and a sequencing artifact. For each public chain, a later analysis derived a clonal expansion index from normalized ranks of inferred template counts within each repertoire. Generation probabilities in a later analysis came from a VDJ recombination model fitted to out-of-frame rearrangements, and those results were checked against IGoR. A later analysis scored TCR-TCR, TCR-HLA and TCR-CMV co-occurrence with hypergeometric tests, applying a repertoire-size bias correction to TCR pairs. False discovery rates were estimated in a later analysis by permuting HLA or CMV assignments 20 times. A later analysis grouped co-occurring TCRs with DBSCAN, adding TCRdist sequence similarity when clustering within HLA-allele-positive subsets. Co-occurrence clustering excluded repertoires with fewer than 30,000 or more than 120,000 public chains, plus five with anomalous nucleotide sharing. TCRdb provides this immuneACCESS table in a form limited to in-frame rearrangements. Some clones are lacking; in checked studies, under half of them reflect an unresolved V gene, and why the rest are absent is not known. That table furnishes V, J and clone size, whereas the DNA furnished D and trimming. This sample holds 150,000 to 200,000 clones; more than 65% were observed only once. The ten largest make up approximately 0.47% of the sample.

Including cysteine and phenylalanine, the CDR3 has 15 amino acids. This entry keeps only the CDR3 DNA: 45 bases, framed from base 1. The junction carries 15 bases between V and J, which are trimmed by 7 bases and 0 bases respectively. CDR1 and CDR2, per the germline V gene, are SGDLS and YYNGEE. On this clone: What this receptor recognizes is not known. Base qualities are missing; no much larger clone stands one base away.

The cohort comprised 710 or so healthy bone marrow donors. Cohort members were all nominally healthy when sampled, although unrecorded immune exposures were likely present. The donor was CMV seronegative and was included in the group of approximately 350 seronegative cohort members. Every donor gave a peripheral blood sample, and the peripheral blood mononuclear cells from that sample were used for TCR beta sequencing. Genomic DNA was extracted from the blood cell samples with the Qiagen DNeasy Blood Extraction Kit. The TCR comes from a woman aged 50 to 65 in good health and CMV-seronegative. Recombination joined TRBV9 with TRBJ2-3; the D gene cannot be named for sure. Sequencing was carried out using PBMCs. The CDR3 loop reads CASGNMRYSTDTQYF. Read as DNA, the sequence is TGTGCCAGCGGTAACATGAGGTATAGCACAGATACGCAGTATTTT.